A selection of T cell receptor beta chains follows, all from one sample in a study of response to subunit inactivated influenza vaccine. TCRdb recomputed calls from the RT-PCR reads with MiXCR, one row per CDR3 protein. The data show more than 600,000 distinct CDR3 sequences, approximately 17% seen once. The sequencing here drew on PBMCs from blood, taken around 5 days after vaccination. The source of these receptors is a man between 50 and 59 years old who received an inactivated influenza vaccine. Both conserved end residues are part of each CDR3. The D gene is left open where the match is weak. Clone sizes are given selectively: once, few, many, or a class where the clone is expanded.

D gene	clone size	J gene	V gene	CDR3 protein	CDR3 DNA
TRBD2	many	TRBJ2-1	TRBV24-1	CATQRGRGDEQFF	TGTGCCACTCAGCGGGGGCGGGGAGATGAGCAGTTCTTC
-	-	TRBJ2-7	TRBV19	CASSMGYEQYF	TGTGCCAGTAGTATGGGTTACGAGCAGTACTTC
TRBD2	-	TRBJ2-3	TRBV24-1	CATSDGAGPTDTQYF	TGTGCCACCAGTGATGGAGCGGGACCCACAGATACGCAGTATTTT
-	-	TRBJ2-5	TRBV20-1	CRALQGGQETQYF	TGCAGGGCCCTACAGGGAGGTCAAGAGACCCAGTACTTC
-	-	TRBJ2-5	TRBV4-1	CASSHSGKRSLETQYF	TGCGCCAGCAGCCACAGTGGCAAGCGGAGCTTGGAGACCCAGTACTTC
TRBD2	few	TRBJ2-7	TRBV3-1	CASSQDTSGTLSYEQYF	TGTGCCAGCAGCCAAGATACCAGCGGGACGCTATCCTACGAGCAGTACTTC
-	few	TRBJ2-2	TRBV6-2/TRBV6-3	CASKMDRINTGELFF	TGTGCCAGCAAAATGGACAGAATCAACACCGGGGAGCTGTTTTTT
-	-	TRBJ1-2	TRBV9	CASSVKPGLNYGYTF	TGTGCCAGCAGCGTAAAGCCGGGGCTGAACTATGGCTACACCTTC
TRBD2	few	TRBJ2-7	TRBV28	CASSLLWLAGAYEQYF	TGTGCCAGCAGTTTATTGTGGCTAGCGGGAGCCTACGAGCAGTACTTC
-	-	TRBJ2-7	TRBV20-1	CPRPVAYEQYF	TGCCCCCGGCCGGTGGCCTACGAGCAGTACTTC
-	-	TRBJ2-1	TRBV20-1	CSAKGQTPRNEQFF	TGCAGTGCTAAAGGACAGACCCCTCGCAATGAGCAGTTCTTC